The 12 T cell receptor beta chains given below trace back to one sample, sequenced in a study of human T cells and chemical hapten exposure. Time point indicated: patch test 3, about 24 weeks after DPC sensitization. Treatment described: therapeutic diphenylcyclopropenone sensitization with weekly scalp DPC. TCRdb redid the calling of the RACE reads with MiXCR, one entry per CDR3 protein. The sample has some 84,000 distinct CDR3 sequences, less than 14% seen once. The sequenced sample was whole blood, obtained in connection with sensitization to the hapten diphenylcyclopropenone (DPC). All receptors derive from a woman in her forties or fifties with alopecia areata. Some clones in this sample may be carry-over from other donors' samples.

The genes are TRBV19 and TRBJ2-1; 7 bases fit TRBD1. V dropped 9 bases and J dropped 2; count of bases not matched to a gene: 4. CDR1 and CDR2 (germline): LNHDA, SQIVND (reference sequence). This CDR3 comprises 13 residues. CDR3 DNA sequence: TGTGCCAGCCGGGACAGACCCTACAATGAGCAGTTCTTC. Translation gives CASRDRPYNEQFF.

The rearrangement uses TRBV7-2 and TRBJ2-5; D is ambiguous. CDR3 length: 12 residues. Germline lookup yields CDR1 SGHTA and CDR2 FQGNSA. V lost 2 bases to trimming and J lost 3 bases, with 4 bases between them. Here the CDR3 reads CASSLSEETQYF. DNA for the CDR3: TGTGCCAGCAGCTTATCGGAAGAGACCCAGTACTTC.

The V gene is TRBV7-9, the J gene TRBJ2-5, with D possibly matching TRBD1 (5 bases). This CDR3 spans 13 amino acids. The germline V gene encodes CDR1 SEHNR and CDR2 FQNEAQ (reference sequence). V lost 3 bases and J lost 1, with 6 bases in between. DNA for the CDR3: TGTGCCAGCAGCTTCAGGGTCCAAGAGACCCAGTACTTC. This encodes CASSFRVQETQYF.

Written as DNA, the CDR3 is TGTGCCAGCAGCTTGGCGTCCCTAGATACGCAGTATTTT. It encodes CASSLASLDTQYF. The chain recombines TRBV5-5 with TRBJ2-3; D remains ambiguous. Germline V gene sequence: CDR1 SGHKS, CDR2 YYEKEE (reference sequence). This CDR3 is 13 amino acids long. The germline V and J ends were trimmed by 0 bases and 5 bases, with 7 bases remaining between them.

This clonotype was counted a few times. V gene TRBV4-1 combines with J gene TRBJ1-1; D may be TRBD1 (5 bases). The CDR3 covers 15 residues. Germline V gene data show CDR1 as MGHRA and CDR2 as YSYEKL. V lost 4 bases to trimming and J lost 3 bases, with 15 bases between them. The CDR3 DNA follows: TGCGCCAGCAGCCCCTGGGGAGGGGCGGACACTGAAGCTTTCTTT. This gives the protein CASSPWGGADTEAFF.

In its sample, this clonotype was seen many times. The chain couples TRBV30 to TRBJ1-2; the D gene is possibly TRBD1 (5 bases). Germline V gene lookup returns CDR1 GTSNPN and CDR2 SVGIG (reference sequence). Trimming left V 0 bases short and J 4 bases short, with 15 bases between. The CDR3 loop spans 15 amino acids. CDR3 protein: CAWSVPGPGPYGYTF. The CDR3 DNA sequence: TGTGCCTGGAGTGTACCTGGACCGGGACCCTATGGCTACACCTTC.

This clonotype was recorded at least ten times. V and J are TRBV10-2 and TRBJ2-1; TRBD2 agrees at 7 bases. The CDR3 sequence is 16 residues long. Per germline, CDR1 WSHSY and CDR2 SAAADI. Losses at the gene ends were 8 bases for V and 8 bases for J; bases not matched to a gene: 18. The DNA of the CDR3 is TGCGCCAGCGGGGAGGGAAGGTCCACGTCCGCTGATGAGCAGTTCTTC. This encodes CASGEGRSTSADEQFF.

The CDR3 loop reads CASSSTLGPSGSPNEQFF. The CDR3, as DNA: TGTGCCAGCAGTTCAACGCTAGGGCCTAGCGGGAGCCCCAATGAGCAGTTCTTC. V and J are TRBV2 and TRBJ2-1, with 10 bases that match TRBD2. The CDR3 runs 18 residues. Germline values: CDR1 SNHLY, CDR2 FYNNEI. After removal of 5 bases from V and 6 bases from J, the junction contained 16 bases not matched to a gene.

Comments on this clonotype: A read error may be the cause here, since a much bigger clone is one base away. The genes are TRBV18 and TRBJ2-3, with D possibly TRBD2 on 5 matching bases. This CDR3 has 14 amino acids. The germline V gene encodes CDR1 KGHSH and CDR2 LQKENI. Written as DNA, the CDR3 is TGTGCCAGCTCCTTGGGTCCTAGCACAGATACGCAGTGTTTT. Translating it yields CASSLGPSTDTQCF.

This clonotype showed up many times. The gene calls are TRBV6-2 or TRBV6-3 and TRBJ1-5; tentative D call: TRBD1 (6 bases). Trimming removed 5 bases at V and 2 bases at J, with 10 bases between. CDR3 length: 14 amino acids. Germline CDR1 is MNHEY and CDR2 is SVGEGT. Here the CDR3 reads CASSAAGGNQPQHF. In DNA, the CDR3 is TGTGCCAGCAGTGCGGCAGGGGGCAATCAGCCCCAGCATTTT.

The chain joins TRBV10-3 to TRBJ2-2; D possibly corresponds to TRBD1 (6 bases). The germline V gene encodes CDR1 ENHRY and CDR2 SYGVKD. V was clipped by 7 bases and J by 2 bases, with 11 bases between them. The CDR3 spans 14 residues. CDR3 nucleotides: TGTGCCATCACCCGGGACACCAACACCGGGGAGCTGTTTTTT. Amino acid sequence: CAITRDTNTGELFF.

This chain connects TRBV29-1 to TRBJ2-1, with TRBD2 matching over 9 bases. CDR1 is SQVTM, CDR2 ANQGSEA, per germline. This CDR3 is built from 18 residues. The junction had 14 bases not matched to a gene; V was cut back by 0 bases and J by 5 bases. CDR3 DNA sequence: TGCAGCGTTGAAGATCTTCGGCTAGCGGGAACCTACGACAATGAGCAGTTCTTC. Protein: CSVEDLRLAGTYDNEQFF.